The 6 T cell receptor beta chains presented below share a single source sample, sequenced in a study of T-cell memory formation after mild COVID-19. Using its own MiXCR run on the 5' RACE reads, TCRdb lists one record per CDR3 protein. The sample records about 610,000 distinct CDR3 sequences, about 18% being singletons. Material: PBMCs or a T cell subset sorted from them (not recorded which). Source of these receptors: an adult woman who had mild COVID-19 (a few samples of this study predate the infection). Cell type and time point are not known.

This clonotype has more than one count but fewer than ten. The J gene is TRBJ2-1, the V gene TRBV24-1; D gene ambiguous. CDR1 and CDR2 from the germline V gene are KGHDR and SFDVKD. Trimming left V 9 bases short and J 8 bases short, with 19 bases between. There are 14 residues in the CDR3. The CDR3 nucleotides are TGTGCCACCCAGGCGACTGGGCCTTTGGATGAGCAGTTCTTC. As protein: CATQATGPLDEQFF.

This clonotype was seen only a few times. The chain joins TRBV6-6 to TRBJ2-1; unclear D gene. Trimming took 0 bases from V and 4 from J, leaving 7 bases between them. Germline CDR1 MNHNY, CDR2 SVGAGI (reference sequence). The CDR3 covers 14 residues. The CDR3 loop reads CASSYSGNYNEQFF. CDR3 DNA: TGTGCCAGCAGTTACTCGGGCAATTACAATGAGCAGTTCTTC.

About this clonotype itself: A read error may account for a junction end that differs from germline. The rearrangement links TRBV5-1 to TRBJ2-1; 10 bases are shared with TRBD1. Per germline, CDR1 SGHRS and CDR2 YFSETQ. CDR3 length: 15 amino acids. This CDR3 reads CASSPGTGDSNEHFF. The CDR3 nucleotides read TGCGCCAGCAGCCCAGGGACAGGGGATAGCAATGAGCATTTCTTC. Full variable domain (rest looked up from reference TRBV5-1 and TRBJ2-1): KAGVTQTPRYLIKTRGQQVTLSCSPISGHRSVSWYQQTPGQGLQFLFEYFSETQRNKGNFPGRFSGRQFSNSRSEMNVSTLELGDSALYLCASSPGTGDSNEHFFGPGTRLTVL.

This clonotype was counted ten times or more. The CDR3 region has the DNA TGTGCCAGCAGCTTGGGCTTGTTCAGGAGCCTCAATCAGCCCCAGCATTTT. Translation: CASSLGLFRSLNQPQHF. The chain has TRBV5-5 and TRBJ1-5; D call uncertain. V dropped 0 bases and J dropped 3 bases, with 16 bases sitting between them. This CDR3 spans 17 amino acids. The germline V gene encodes CDR1 SGHKS and CDR2 YYEKEE (reference sequence).

This clonotype was seen only a few times. The V call is TRBV9, the J call TRBJ1-6; D is ambiguous. Germline V gene lookup returns CDR1 SGDLS and CDR2 YYNGEE. Deletions cut 0 bases from V and 13 bases from J, with 11 bases between. This CDR3 is built from 13 residues. As DNA, the CDR3 is TGTGCCAGCAGCGTAGTGGATGAGCCGCCCCTCCACTTT. Translating gives CASSVVDEPPLHF.

The genes are TRBV12-3 or TRBV12-4 and TRBJ2-1, with D perhaps TRBD2 (6 bases). The V end lost 1 base, the J end lost 8 bases, and 12 bases lay between the germline ends. The CDR3 covers 14 residues. DNA for the CDR3: TGTGCCAGCAGTTTAGGAGCTAGCGTGGATGAGCAGTTCTTC. It codes for CASSLGASVDEQFF.